This T cell receptor beta chain was sequenced in a study of blood T cell repertoires in COVID-19. Clones were sequenced by immunoSEQ multiplex PCR, and TCRdb holds only the in-frame ones, with some missing. The sample records 210,000 or so clones, 88% being singletons. Germline V gene lookup returns CDR1 LNHDA and CDR2 SQIVND (reference sequence). J lost 8 bases, V lost 4 bases, and 5 bases had no gene match. The CDR3 contains 13 residues. This clonotype originated in a woman aged 60-75 years with acute or convalescent COVID-19. The sequenced sample was peripheral blood. V is TRBV19 and J is TRBJ1-1; the match to TRBD1 covers 9 bases. CDR3 loop: CASSRTGVEEAFF. Here the CDR3 DNA reads TGTGCCAGTAGTAGGACAGGGGTTGAGGAAGCTTTCTTT.